Below are 7 T cell receptor beta chains sequenced from a single sample in a study of regulatory T cells in long-lasting Graves disease (dated by TCRdb to the early 2020s). The library relied on multiplex PCR. The instrument was an Illumina HiSeq 4000. CDR3 regions were amplified by Arm-PCR with iRepertoire HTBI primers to construct TCR beta libraries. The raw public data were reprocessed by TCRdb itself: fastp quality trimming at Q25, MiXCR clonotype calling, in-frame beta chains only. One record per CDR3 amino acid sequence lists the most common genes and DNA. Counted in this sample were around 460,000 distinct CDR3 sequences; 22% of them appeared once. The ten top clones hold less than 15% of the sample. The intended sense of this specimen's time point label: persistent/refractory GD, antithyroid drugs over 5 years with positive TRAb. For both TCR sequencing and RNA sequencing, RNA was extracted from PBMCs in TRIzol.

Sequencing used peripheral blood mononuclear cells (PBMCs), obtained when the disease was refractory, from a patient treated with antithyroid drugs. The receptor set was obtained from a female donor with Graves disease.

The genes are TRBV3-2 and TRBJ2-3. TRBV3-2 is labeled a pseudogene. The CDR3 loop spans 18 amino acids. The CDR3 nucleotides are TGTGCCAGCAGCGTATTATGGAGAGACCCTACGAGCGCAGATACGCAGTATTTT. It is translated as CASSVLWRDPTSADTQYF.

This clonotype was recorded many times. The chain employs TRBV28 and TRBJ2-7, with D perhaps TRBD1 (6 bases). The V end was cut by 10 bases, the J end by 4 bases, with 20 bases between. Germline V CDR1 and CDR2: MDHEN, SYDVKM. The CDR3 is 14 amino acids. CDR3 residues: CATLPRDRNYEQYF. The CDR3 nucleotides are TGTGCCACCCTCCCCCGTGACAGGAATTACGAGCAGTACTTC.

With regard to this clonotype: This may arise from a read error, as a much more abundant clone is one base away. The chain joins TRBV28 to TRBJ1-1; no clear D gene. Trimming removed 5 bases at V and 6 bases at J, with 13 bases between. CDR1 and CDR2 from the germline V gene are MDHEN and SYDVKM. The CDR3 runs to 13 residues. CDR3 region: CASSEPGVAEAFF. Written as DNA, the CDR3 is TGTGCCAGCAGTGAACCCGGGGTCGCTGAAGCTTTCTTT.

This clonotype has at least ten counts. The chain couples TRBV28 to TRBJ2-2, with D perhaps matching TRBD2 (6 bases). Trimming removed 7 bases at V and 0 bases at J, with 9 bases between. This CDR3 is 14 amino acids long. The germline V gene encodes CDR1 MDHEN and CDR2 SYDVKM. CDR3 sequence (DNA): TGTGCCAGCACCCCGGGAGCGAACACCGGGGAGCTGTTTTTT. Its translation: CASTPGANTGELFF.

V usage is TRBV11-1 and J usage is TRBJ2-7; D not resolved. The germline CDR1 and CDR2 sequences are SGHAT and FQDESV (reference sequence). This CDR3 comprises 13 residues. Trimming shortened V by 0 bases and J by 7 bases, and 10 bases separated the two germline ends. CDR3 DNA: TGTGCCAGCAGCTTAGCGGCGCCTGGAGAGCAGTACTTC. It specifies CASSLAAPGEQYF.

This chain connects TRBV7-2 to TRBJ2-7; 7 bases fit TRBD2. The CDR3 consists of 15 residues. J was trimmed by 6 bases and V by 5 bases; bases with no gene match: 13. Germline CDR1 reads SGHTA; CDR2 reads FQGNSA. This CDR3 is CASSTSGGSACEQYF. The DNA of the CDR3 is TGTGCCAGCAGCACATCGGGGGGTAGCGCCTGCGAGCAGTACTTC.

This clonotype was seen ten or more times. The CDR3, as DNA: TGTGCCAGCAGTTACCGCGGTGGCTACACCTTC. Protein: CASSYRGGYTF. The gene calls are TRBV28 and TRBJ1-2; D ambiguous. Germline-derived CDR1 and CDR2 are MDHEN and SYDVKM. The V gene lost 4 bases and the J gene lost 7 bases, with 7 bases spanning the gap. The CDR3 length is 11 residues.